Sequencing of this T cell receptor (beta chain) was carried out in a study of neurological immune-mediated disorders. This clonotype was counted many times. TCRdb reanalysed the 5' RACE reads using MiXCR and keeps one entry per CDR3 protein. Of roughly 48,000 distinct CDR3 sequences listed, around 25% were seen once; the top ten hold roughly 25%. The CDR3 totals 13 residues. CDR1 SGHRS and CDR2 YFSETQ come from the germline V gene. The V gene lost 1 base and the J gene lost 7 bases, with 12 bases spanning the gap. The source of this sequence is a woman aged 70-85 years in good health. The chain has TRBV5-1 and TRBJ2-7; D perhaps matches TRBD1 (7 bases). Sequencing was performed on PBMCs. The CDR3 DNA is TGCGCCAGCAGCTTGCACGCAGGGGGGGAGCAGTACTTC. This encodes CASSLHAGGEQYF.